This T cell receptor (beta chain) was obtained from a study of blood T cells in healthy people across ages. Study at large: When template switching was applied, about one barcoded beta molecule was captured per two T cells.

Study findings and constraints: Calculation of diversity from one million T cells yielded estimates considered to be underestimates.

As for this clonotype: Its antigen remains unknown.

The use of a sample-barcoded 5' primer and a J-beta primer mix characterized a second PCR of about 6 to 11 cycles. Carrying 12 random nucleotides, a template-switch adaptor labeled each individual cDNA molecule. Via MiXCR, TCRdb re-called the 5' RACE reads, giving one row per CDR3 protein. The sample contains about 1.6 million distinct CDR3 sequences, roughly a third of which appear only once. Per sample, extraction of total RNA gave at least 6 micrograms in every case. The J segment lost 0 bases and the V segment lost 2 bases, leaving 8 bases of the junction unmatched. The V gene's germline CDR1 is SGDLS and CDR2 YYNGEE. CDR3 length: 18 residues.

V and J are TRBV9 and TRBJ1-4; TRBD1 matches 9 bases. The material sequenced was blood. The receptor's source is a woman aged 25 to 45 in good health. In nucleotides, the CDR3 is TGTGCCAGCAGCGTTGGACAGGGGAGTATCACAACTAATGAAAAACTGTTTTTT. It specifies CASSVGQGSITTNEKLFF.